This paragraph reports one TCR beta chain. With 1 base removed from V and 6 bases from J, the gap between germline ends came to 13 bases. There are 15 residues in the CDR3. CDR1 is SGHRS and CDR2 is YFSETQ in the germline V gene. Assay: immunoSEQ multiplex PCR; the TCRdb copy retains only in-frame clones and omits some. This sample yields some 170,000 clones, of which around 90% are seen a single time; around 4.4% belongs to the top ten. The data were taken from a study of T cell responses to AZD1222 COVID-19 vaccine. The sequence came from an adult in good health. This sequence joins TRBV5-1 and TRBJ1-4; D might be TRBD1 (6 bases). The sequencing here drew on peripheral blood, taken on day 0 of MenACWY control vaccination. CDR3 region: CASSLTGNEDEKLFF. The CDR3 DNA reads as TGCGCCAGCAGCTTGACAGGGAATGAGGATGAAAAACTGTTTTTT. The variable domain in full, with the rest retrieved from reference TRBV5-1 and TRBJ1-4, is KAGVTQTPRYLIKTRGQQVTLSCSPISGHRSVSWYQQTPGQGLQFLFEYFSETQRNKGNFPGRFSGRQFSNSRSEMNVSTLELGDSALYLCASSLTGNEDEKLFFGSGTQLSVL.